This T cell receptor beta chain was identified in a study of T-cell memory formation after mild COVID-19. For the study at large: The two donors had largely donor-specific TCR clusters. Study results and limitations: Among contracting clones, CD4+ were mainly CM/EM and CD8+ enriched in EMRA.

Libraries for TCRalpha and TCRbeta carried sample barcodes and unique molecular identifiers via 5'RACE. TCRdb re-derived calls from the 5' RACE reads in MiXCR, one entry per CDR3 protein. The data hold 430,000 or so distinct CDR3 sequences, with around a quarter observed a single time. This CDR3 has 16 residues. Germline V gene data show CDR1 as MNHNY and CDR2 as SVGAGI (reference sequence). J was trimmed by 3 bases and V by 6 bases; bases with no gene match: 9. Notes on this clonotype: Its antigen is currently unknown.

Sequences were obtained from PBMCs or a T cell subset sorted from them (not recorded which). The V and J genes are TRBV6-6 and TRBJ1-2; 11 nucleotides match TRBD1. The sequence was collected from an adult woman who had mild COVID-19 (a few samples of this study predate the infection). Cell type and time point are not known. CDR3 region: CASRRDRGGRDYGYTF. CDR3 nucleotide sequence: TGTGCCAGCAGGCGGGACAGGGGGGGACGGGACTATGGCTACACCTTC.